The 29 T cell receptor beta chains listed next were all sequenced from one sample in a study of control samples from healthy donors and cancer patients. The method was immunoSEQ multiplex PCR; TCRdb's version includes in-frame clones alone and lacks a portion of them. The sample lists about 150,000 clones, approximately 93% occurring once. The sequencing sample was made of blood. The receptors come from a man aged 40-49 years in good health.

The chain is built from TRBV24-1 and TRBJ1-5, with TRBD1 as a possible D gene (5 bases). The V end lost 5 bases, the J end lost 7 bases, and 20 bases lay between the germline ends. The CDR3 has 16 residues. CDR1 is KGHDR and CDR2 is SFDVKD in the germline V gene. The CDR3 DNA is TGTGCCACCAGTGCGAACACCGGACGGGGCGGACAGCCCCAGCATTTT. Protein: CATSANTGRGGQPQHF.

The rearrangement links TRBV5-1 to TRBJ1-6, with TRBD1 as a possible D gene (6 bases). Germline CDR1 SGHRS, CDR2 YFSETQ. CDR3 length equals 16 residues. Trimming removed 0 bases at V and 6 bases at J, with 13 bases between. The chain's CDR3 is CASSLDGRGFNSPLHF. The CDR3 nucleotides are TGCGCCAGCAGCTTGGATGGCAGGGGATTTAATTCACCCCTCCACTTT.

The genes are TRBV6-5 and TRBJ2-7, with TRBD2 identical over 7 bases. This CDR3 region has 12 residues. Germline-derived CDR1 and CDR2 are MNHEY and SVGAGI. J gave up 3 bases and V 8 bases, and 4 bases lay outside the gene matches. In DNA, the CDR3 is TGTGCCAGCGGGGAGGGCTTCTACGAGCAGTACTTC. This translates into CASGEGFYEQYF.

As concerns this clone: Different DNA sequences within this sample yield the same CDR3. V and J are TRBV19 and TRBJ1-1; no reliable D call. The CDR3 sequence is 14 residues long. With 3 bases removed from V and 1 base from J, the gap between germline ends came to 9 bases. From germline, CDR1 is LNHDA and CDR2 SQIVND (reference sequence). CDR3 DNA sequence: TGTGCCAGTAGTATCGGGAGAGGGAACACTGAAGCTTTCTTT. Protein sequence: CASSIGRGNTEAFF.

For the CDR3, the DNA is TGTGCCAGCAGCCCTGGACAGGGGGCTGCTAATGAAAAACTGTTTTTT. It translates to CASSPGQGAANEKLFF. The chain recombines TRBV7-9 with TRBJ1-4; TRBD1 agrees at 11 bases. The CDR3 spans 16 residues. J was trimmed by 3 bases and V by 5 bases; bases with no gene match: 5. Per germline, CDR1 SEHNR and CDR2 FQNEAQ (reference sequence). Full variable domain (rest looked up from reference TRBV7-9 and TRBJ1-4): DTGVSQNPRHKITKRGQNVTFRCDPISEHNRLYWYRQTLGQGPEFLTYFQNEAQLEKSRLLSDRFSAERPKGSFSTLEIQRTEQGDSAMYLCASSPGQGAANEKLFFGSGTQLSVL.

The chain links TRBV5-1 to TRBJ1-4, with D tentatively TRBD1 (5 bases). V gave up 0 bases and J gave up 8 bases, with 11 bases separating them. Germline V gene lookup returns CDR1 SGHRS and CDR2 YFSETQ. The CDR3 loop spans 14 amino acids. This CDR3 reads CASSLVPGPEKLFF. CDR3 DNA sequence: TGCGCCAGCAGCTTGGTCCCGGGGCCGGAAAAACTGTTTTTT.

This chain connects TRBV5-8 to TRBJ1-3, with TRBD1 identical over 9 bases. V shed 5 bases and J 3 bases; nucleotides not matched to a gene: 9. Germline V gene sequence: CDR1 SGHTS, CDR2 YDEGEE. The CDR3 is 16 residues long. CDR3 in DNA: TGTGCCAGCAGGTCCTACAGGGGGCGTATTGGAAACACCATATATTTT. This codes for CASRSYRGRIGNTIYF. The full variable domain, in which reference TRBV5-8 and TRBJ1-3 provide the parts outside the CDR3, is EAGVTQSPTHLIKTRGQQATLRCSPISGHTSVYWYQQALGLGLQFLLWYDEGEERNRGNFPPRFSGRQFPNYSSELNVNALELEDSALYLCASRSYRGRIGNTIYFGEGSWLTVV.

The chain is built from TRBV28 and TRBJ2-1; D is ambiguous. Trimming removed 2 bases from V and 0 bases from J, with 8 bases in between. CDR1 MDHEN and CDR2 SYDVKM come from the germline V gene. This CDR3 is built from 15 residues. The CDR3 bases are TGTGCCAGCAGTTTACTCCCTAACTCCTACAATGAGCAGTTCTTC. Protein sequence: CASSLLPNSYNEQFF. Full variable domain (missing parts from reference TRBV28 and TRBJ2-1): DVKVTQSSRYLVKRTGEKVFLECVQDMDHENMFWYRQDPGLGLRLIYFSYDVKMKEKGDIPEGYSVSREKKERFSLILESASTNQTSMYLCASSLLPNSYNEQFFGPGTRLTVL.

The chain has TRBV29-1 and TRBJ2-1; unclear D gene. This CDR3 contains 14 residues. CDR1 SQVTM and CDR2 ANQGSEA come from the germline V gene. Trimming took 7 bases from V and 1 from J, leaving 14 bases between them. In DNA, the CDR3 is TGCAGCGCCTTGCTCCCGGGTTCCTACAATGAGCAGTTCTTC. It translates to CSALLPGSYNEQFF.

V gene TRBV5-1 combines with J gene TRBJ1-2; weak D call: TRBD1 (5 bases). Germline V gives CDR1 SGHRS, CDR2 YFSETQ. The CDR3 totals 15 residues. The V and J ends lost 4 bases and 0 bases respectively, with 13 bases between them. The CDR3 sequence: CASSTGTETNYGYTF. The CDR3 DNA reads TGCGCCAGCAGCACCGGGACGGAGACTAACTATGGCTACACCTTC.

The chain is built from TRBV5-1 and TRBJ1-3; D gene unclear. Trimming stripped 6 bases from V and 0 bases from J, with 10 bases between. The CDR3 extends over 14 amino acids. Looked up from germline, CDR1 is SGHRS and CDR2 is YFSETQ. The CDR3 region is CASTTGSSGNTIYF. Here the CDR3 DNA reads TGCGCCAGCACGACGGGAAGCTCTGGAAACACCATATATTTT.

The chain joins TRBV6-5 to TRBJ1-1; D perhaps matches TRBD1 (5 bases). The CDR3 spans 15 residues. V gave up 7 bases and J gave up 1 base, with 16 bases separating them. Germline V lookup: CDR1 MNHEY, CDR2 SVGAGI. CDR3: CASTLGGDPNTEAFF. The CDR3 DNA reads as TGTGCCAGCACTCTTGGTGGGGACCCGAACACTGAAGCTTTCTTT.

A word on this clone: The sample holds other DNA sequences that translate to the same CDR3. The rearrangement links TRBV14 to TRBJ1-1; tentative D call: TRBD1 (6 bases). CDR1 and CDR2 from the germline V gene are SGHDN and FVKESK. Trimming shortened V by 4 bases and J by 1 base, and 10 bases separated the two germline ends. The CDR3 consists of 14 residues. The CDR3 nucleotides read TGTGCCAGCAGCCGACCGGGACAGAACACTGAAGCTTTCTTT. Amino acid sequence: CASSRPGQNTEAFF.

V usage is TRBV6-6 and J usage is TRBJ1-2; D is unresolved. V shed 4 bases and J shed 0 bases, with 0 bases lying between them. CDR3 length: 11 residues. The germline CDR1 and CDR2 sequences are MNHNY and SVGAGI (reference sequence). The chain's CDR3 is CASSSNYGYTF. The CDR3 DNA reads TGTGCCAGCAGTTCTAACTATGGCTACACCTTC.

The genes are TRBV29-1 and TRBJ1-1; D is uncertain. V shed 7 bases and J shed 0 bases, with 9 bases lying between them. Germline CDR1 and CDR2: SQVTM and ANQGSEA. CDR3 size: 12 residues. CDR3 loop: CSASAMNTEAFF. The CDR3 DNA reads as TGCAGCGCCTCAGCAATGAACACTGAAGCTTTCTTT.

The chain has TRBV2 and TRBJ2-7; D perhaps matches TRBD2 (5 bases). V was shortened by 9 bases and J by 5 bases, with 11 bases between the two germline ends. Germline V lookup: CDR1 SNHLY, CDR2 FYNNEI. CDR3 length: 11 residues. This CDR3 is CARGRGDEQYF. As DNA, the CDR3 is TGTGCCAGAGGACGGGGAGACGAGCAGTACTTC.

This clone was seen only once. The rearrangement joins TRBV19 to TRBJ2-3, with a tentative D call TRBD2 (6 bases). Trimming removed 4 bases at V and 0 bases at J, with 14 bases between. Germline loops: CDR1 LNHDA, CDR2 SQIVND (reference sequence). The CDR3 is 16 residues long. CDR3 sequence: CASSRLGTSSTDTQYF. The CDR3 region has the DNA TGTGCCAGTAGTAGACTGGGGACTTCAAGCACAGATACGCAGTATTTT.

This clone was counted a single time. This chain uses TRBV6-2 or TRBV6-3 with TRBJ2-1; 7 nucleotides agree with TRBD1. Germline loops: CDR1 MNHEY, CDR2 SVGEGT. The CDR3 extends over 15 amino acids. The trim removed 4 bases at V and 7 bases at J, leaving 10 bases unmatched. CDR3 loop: CASSWTGLGTNEQFF. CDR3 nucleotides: TGTGCCAGCAGTTGGACAGGTCTCGGCACTAATGAGCAGTTCTTC.

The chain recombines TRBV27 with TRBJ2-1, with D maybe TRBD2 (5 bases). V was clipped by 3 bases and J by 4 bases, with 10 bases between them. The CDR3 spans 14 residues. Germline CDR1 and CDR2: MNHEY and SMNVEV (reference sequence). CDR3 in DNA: TGTGCCAGCAGTTTGCTAGCTGGGTACAATGAGCAGTTCTTC. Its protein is CASSLLAGYNEQFF.

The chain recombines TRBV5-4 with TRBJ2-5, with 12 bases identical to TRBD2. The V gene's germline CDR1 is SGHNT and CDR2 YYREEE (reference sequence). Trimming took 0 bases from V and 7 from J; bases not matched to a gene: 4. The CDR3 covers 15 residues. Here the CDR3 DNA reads TGTGCCAGCAGCTTGGGCTCTAGCGGGGGGGGGACCCAGTACTTC. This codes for CASSLGSSGGGTQYF.

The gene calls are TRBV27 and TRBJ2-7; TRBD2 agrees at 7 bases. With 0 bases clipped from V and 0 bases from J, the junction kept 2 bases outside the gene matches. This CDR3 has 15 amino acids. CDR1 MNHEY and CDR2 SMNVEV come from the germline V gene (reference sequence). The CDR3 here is CASSLSRGGSYEQYF. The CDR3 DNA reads TGTGCCAGCAGTTTATCTCGCGGGGGCTCCTACGAGCAGTACTTC.

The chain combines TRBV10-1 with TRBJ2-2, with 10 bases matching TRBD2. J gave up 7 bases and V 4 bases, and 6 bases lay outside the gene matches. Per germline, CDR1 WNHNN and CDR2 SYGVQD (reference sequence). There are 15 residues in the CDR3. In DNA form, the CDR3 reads TGCGCCAGCAGTGCCGGGACTAGCGAAATCGGGGAGCTGTTTTTT. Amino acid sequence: CASSAGTSEIGELFF.

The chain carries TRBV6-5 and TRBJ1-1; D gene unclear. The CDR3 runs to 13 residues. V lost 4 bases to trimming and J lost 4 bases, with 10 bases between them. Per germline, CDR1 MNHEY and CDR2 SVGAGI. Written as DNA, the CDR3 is TGTGCCAGCAGTTCTCCCGGCACCACTGAAGCTTTCTTT. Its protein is CASSSPGTTEAFF.

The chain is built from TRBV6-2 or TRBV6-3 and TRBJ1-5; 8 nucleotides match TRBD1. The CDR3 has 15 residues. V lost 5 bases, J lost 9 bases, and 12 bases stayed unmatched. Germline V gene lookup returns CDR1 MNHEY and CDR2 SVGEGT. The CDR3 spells CASSAARQGLGPQHF. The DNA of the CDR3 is TGTGCCAGCAGTGCCGCACGACAGGGGTTGGGGCCCCAGCATTTT.

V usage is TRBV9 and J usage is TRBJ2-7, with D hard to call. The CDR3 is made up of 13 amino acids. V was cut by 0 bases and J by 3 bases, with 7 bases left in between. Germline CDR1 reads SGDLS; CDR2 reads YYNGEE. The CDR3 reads CASSVVDGYEQYF. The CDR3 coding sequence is TGTGCCAGCAGCGTAGTGGACGGCTACGAGCAGTACTTC.

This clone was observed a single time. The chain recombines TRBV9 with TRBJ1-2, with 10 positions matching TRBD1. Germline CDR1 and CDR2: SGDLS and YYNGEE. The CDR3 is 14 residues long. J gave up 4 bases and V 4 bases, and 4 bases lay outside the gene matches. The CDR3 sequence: CASSPRTGGYGYTF. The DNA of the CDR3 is TGTGCCAGCAGCCCGCGGACAGGGGGCTATGGCTACACCTTC.

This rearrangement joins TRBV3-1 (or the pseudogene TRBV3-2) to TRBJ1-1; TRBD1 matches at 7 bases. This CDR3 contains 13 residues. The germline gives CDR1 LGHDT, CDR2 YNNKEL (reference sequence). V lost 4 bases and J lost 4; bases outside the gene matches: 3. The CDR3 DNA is TGTGCCAGCAGCCCGGGACAGCTCACTGAAGCTTTCTTT. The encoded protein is CASSPGQLTEAFF.

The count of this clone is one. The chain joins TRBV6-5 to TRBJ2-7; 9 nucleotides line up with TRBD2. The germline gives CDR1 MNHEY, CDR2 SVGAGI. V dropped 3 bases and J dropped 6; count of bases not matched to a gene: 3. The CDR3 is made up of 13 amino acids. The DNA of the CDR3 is TGTGCCAGCAGTTATCCAGCGGGGGGCGAGCAGTACTTC. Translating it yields CASSYPAGGEQYF.

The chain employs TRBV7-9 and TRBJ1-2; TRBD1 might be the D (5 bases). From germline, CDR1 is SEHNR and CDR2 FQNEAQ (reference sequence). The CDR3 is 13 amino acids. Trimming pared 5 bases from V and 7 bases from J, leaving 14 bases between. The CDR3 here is CASSGQGGGGYTF. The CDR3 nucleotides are TGTGCCAGCAGCGGTCAGGGAGGCGGTGGCTACACCTTC.